These 13 T cell receptor beta chains share one sample of origin, sequenced in a study of breast tumors, draining lymph nodes, adjacent tissues. Samples came from axillary lymph nodes draining the breast cancer. TCRdb passed the multiplex PCR reads through MiXCR, listing each CDR3 protein once. The sample carries more than 80,000 distinct CDR3 sequences, around 30% recorded once. The sample consisted of axillary lymph node tissue. The receptors were sampled from a female donor with breast cancer. Some clones in this sample may be carry-over from other donors' samples.

The rearrangement links TRBV18 to TRBJ1-3, with D possibly being TRBD1 (5 bases). This CDR3 is built from 14 residues. Per the germline V gene, CDR1 is KGHSH and CDR2 is LQKENI. Trimming took 8 bases from V and 2 from J, leaving 13 bases between them. CDR3 bases: TGTGCCAGCCCCCGGGGGGGAGCTGGAAACACCATATATTTT. It yields the protein CASPRGGAGNTIYF.

This clonotype was picked up a small number of times. This may be a read error: a much more frequent sequence differs by one nucleotide. The chain recombines TRBV5-8 with TRBJ1-2; D uncertain. V was shortened by 3 bases and J by 2 bases, with 11 bases between the two germline ends. The CDR3 is 14 residues long. CDR1 is SGHTS, CDR2 YDEGEE, per germline. The CDR3 DNA is TGTGCCAGCAGCTATGGACGGGCGAACTATGGCTACACCTTC. Translation: CASSYGRANYGYTF.

This clonotype came up many times. The chain couples TRBV2 to TRBJ2-2; weak D call: TRBD2 (6 bases). The V end lost 8 bases, the J end lost 2 bases, and 9 bases lay between the germline ends. The germline V gene encodes CDR1 SNHLY and CDR2 FYNNEI. The CDR3 is 13 residues long. The CDR3 DNA follows: TGTGCCAGCGGGACTCAAAACACCGGGGAGCTGTTTTTT. It yields the protein CASGTQNTGELFF.

This clonotype was picked up many times. V is TRBV30 and J is TRBJ1-5; D gene unclear. The length of the CDR3 is 15 residues. The germline gives CDR1 GTSNPN, CDR2 SVGIG (reference sequence). The V gene lost 0 bases and the J gene lost 5 bases, with 14 bases spanning the gap. Here the CDR3 reads CAWSVRRFKHQPQHF. The CDR3 DNA reads as TGTGCCTGGAGTGTACGAAGGTTTAAGCATCAGCCCCAGCATTTT.

On this clonotype: A much larger clone lies a single base off, so this may be a read error. The final CDR3 position lacks the conserved phenylalanine or tryptophan, pointing to a likely read error. The chain carries TRBV20-1 and TRBJ2-4; D assignment may be TRBD1 or TRBD2 (5 bases each). Germline CDR1 is DFQATT and CDR2 is SNEGSKA (reference sequence). The CDR3 has 15 residues. V dropped 0 bases and J dropped 8 bases, with 17 bases sitting between them. Here the CDR3 reads CSARDYGTVLDIQYS. As DNA, the CDR3 is TGCAGTGCTAGAGATTACGGGACGGTGCTTGACATTCAGTACTCC.

The chain recombines TRBV5-8 with TRBJ2-1; no definite D call. The V gene lost 3 bases and the J gene lost 0 bases, with 13 bases spanning the gap. Germline assignment: CDR1 SGHTS and CDR2 YDEGEE. This CDR3 has 16 amino acids. Here the CDR3 reads CASSSNTPSSYNEQFF. DNA of the CDR3: TGTGCCAGCAGCTCAAATACCCCGAGCTCCTACAATGAGCAGTTCTTC.

The rearrangement joins TRBV7-8 to TRBJ2-7; D is undetermined. The germline V gene has CDR1 SGHVS and CDR2 FQNEAQ. The length of the CDR3 is 15 residues. V was cut by 4 bases and J by 2 bases, with 15 bases left in between. In DNA, the CDR3 is TGTGCCAGCAGCTCTTACGGCGCCCCCGCCTACGAGCAGTACTTC. Its protein is CASSSYGAPAYEQYF.

This clonotype has ten or more counts. The chain carries TRBV18 and TRBJ1-2; 7 bases match TRBD1. The CDR3 has 13 residues. The germline V gene encodes CDR1 KGHSH and CDR2 LQKENI. Losses at the gene ends were 4 bases for V and 3 bases for J; bases not matched to a gene: 2. CDR3 protein: CASSRTGDYGYTF. The CDR3 DNA reads TGTGCCAGCTCACGAACAGGGGACTATGGCTACACCTTC.

About this clonotype: The CDR3 does not close with the conserved phenylalanine or tryptophan, likely indicating a read error. V gene TRBV27 combines with J gene TRBJ2-7, with TRBD1 matching 9 bases. V was clipped by 3 bases and J by 3 bases; unmatched bases: 3. In germline, CDR1 is MNHEY, CDR2 SMNVEV (reference sequence). This CDR3 contains 14 residues. CDR3 bases: TGTGCCAGCAGTTTGGGGACAGGGTTCTACGAGCAGTACTAC. Translation gives CASSLGTGFYEQYY.

This clonotype was observed many times. The chain combines TRBV20-1 with TRBJ2-1, with TRBD2 matching over 11 bases. This CDR3 contains 14 residues. The germline CDR1 and CDR2 sequences are DFQATT and SNEGSKA (reference sequence). J gave up 8 bases and V 1 base, and 4 bases lay outside the gene matches. This CDR3 reads CSARGLAGMDEQFF. In nucleotides, the CDR3 is TGCAGTGCTAGAGGACTAGCGGGGATGGATGAGCAGTTCTTC.

Ten or more counts support this clonotype. The genes are TRBV7-3 and TRBJ1-2; 7 nucleotides match TRBD1. The CDR3 is 14 amino acids. V lost 4 bases, J lost 4 bases, and 6 bases stayed unmatched. Germline CDR1 reads SGHTA; CDR2 reads FQGTGA. CDR3 sequence reads: CASSSPGQFYGYTF. CDR3 nucleotide sequence: TGTGCCAGCAGCTCCCCGGGACAGTTCTATGGCTACACCTTC. Full variable domain (outside the CDR3, taken from reference TRBV7-3 and TRBJ1-2): GAGVSQTPSNKVTEKGKYVELRCDPISGHTALYWYRQSLGQGPEFLIYFQGTGAADDSGLPNDRFFAVRPEGSVSTLKIQRTERGDSAVYLCASSSPGQFYGYTFGSGTRLTVV.

This clonotype was observed a handful of times. This chain uses TRBV5-4 with TRBJ1-1; D is uncertain. Per germline, CDR1 SGHNT and CDR2 YYREEE (reference sequence). The CDR3 spans 13 residues. Trimming removed 7 bases at V and 0 bases at J, with 10 bases between. CDR3 in amino acids: CASGPFLNTEAFF. CDR3 sequence (DNA): TGTGCCAGCGGTCCCTTCTTGAACACTGAAGCTTTCTTT.

This clonotype was observed many times. The chain couples TRBV7-6 to TRBJ2-1; 11 nucleotides match TRBD2. V lost 5 bases to trimming and J lost 8 bases; unmatched junction nucleotides: 11. Germline CDR1 reads SGHVS; CDR2 reads FNYEAQ. The CDR3 totals 16 residues. The CDR3 DNA sequence: TGTGCCAGCAGCGAGAGACTAGCGGGAATTGACGATGAGCAGTTCTTC. Translating gives CASSERLAGIDDEQFF.